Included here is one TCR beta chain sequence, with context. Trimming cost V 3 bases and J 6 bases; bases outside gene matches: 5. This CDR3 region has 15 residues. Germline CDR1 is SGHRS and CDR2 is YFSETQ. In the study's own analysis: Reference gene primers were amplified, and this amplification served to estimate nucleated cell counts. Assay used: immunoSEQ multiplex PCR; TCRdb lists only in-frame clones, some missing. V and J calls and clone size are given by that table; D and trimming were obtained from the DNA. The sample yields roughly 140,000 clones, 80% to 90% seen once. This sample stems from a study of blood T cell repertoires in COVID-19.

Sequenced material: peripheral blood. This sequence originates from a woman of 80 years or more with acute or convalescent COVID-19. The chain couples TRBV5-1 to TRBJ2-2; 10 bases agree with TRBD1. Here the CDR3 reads CASSSGQGVPGELFF. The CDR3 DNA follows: TGCGCCAGCAGCTCTGGACAGGGGGTCCCCGGGGAGCTGTTTTTT.